This passage covers 25 T cell receptor beta chains from one sample sequenced in a study of cytomegalovirus exposure and HLA in healthy donors. Researchers ran the PCR with 60 Vbeta and 13 Jbeta primers. TCRdb keeps only in-frame clones here, not all; method: immunoSEQ multiplex PCR. Of 100,000 to 150,000 clones in the sample, 55% to 75% were seen once. Sample: PBMCs. These TCRs come from a young man in good health and CMV-seronegative.

The chain uses TRBV19 and TRBJ1-6; 8 bases match TRBD1. CDR1 and CDR2 (germline): LNHDA, SQIVND (reference sequence). J lost 6 bases, V lost 7 bases, and 5 bases had no gene match. This CDR3 is 14 amino acids long. CDR3 sequence: CASKGGTGNSPLHF. CDR3 in DNA: TGTGCCAGTAAGGGGGGGACAGGTAATTCACCCCTCCACTTT.

The rearrangement uses TRBV27 and TRBJ2-3; 10 bases align to TRBD2. CDR1 and CDR2 from the germline V gene are MNHEY and SMNVEV (reference sequence). This CDR3 has 17 amino acids. The trim removed 3 bases at V and 1 base at J, leaving 7 bases unmatched. For the CDR3, the DNA is TGTGCCAGCAGTTTGACTCCGGGGACTAGCGGCACAGATACGCAGTATTTT. Its translation is CASSLTPGTSGTDTQYF.

This clone is a singleton in its sample. The rearrangement links TRBV11-2 to TRBJ1-6; no reliable D call. Germline loops: CDR1 SGHAT, CDR2 FQNNGV. Between the trimmed V and J ends, which lost 5 bases and 6 bases, there was a span of 11 bases. CDR3 size: 14 residues. The CDR3 protein is CASSTNAGNSPLHF. The CDR3 DNA reads as TGTGCCAGCAGCACCAACGCGGGTAATTCACCCCTCCACTTT. Looking up the rest from reference TRBV11-2 and TRBJ1-6 gives the full variable domain: EAGVAQSPRYKIIEKRQSVAFWCNPISGHATLYWYQQILGQGPKLLIQFQNNGVVDDSQLPKDRFSAERLKGVDSTLKIQPAKLEDSAVYLCASSTNAGNSPLHFGNGTRLTVT.

The chain carries TRBV28 and TRBJ1-5, with D possibly being TRBD1 (5 bases). The germline V gene encodes CDR1 MDHEN and CDR2 SYDVKM. Trimming removed 5 bases from V and 7 bases from J, with 15 bases in between. The CDR3 length is 14 residues. DNA of the CDR3: TGTGCCAGCAGTGTTTCCCAGGGTGGCCAGCCCCAGCATTTT. As protein: CASSVSQGGQPQHF.

Note on this clone: The sample has other DNA sequences that encode this CDR3 too. This chain joins TRBV7-2 and TRBJ2-3; D perhaps matches TRBD1 (5 bases). Germline CDR1 and CDR2: SGHTA and FQGNSA. Trimming cost V 7 bases and J 0 bases, with 11 bases left between them. The CDR3 contains 14 residues. DNA of the CDR3: TGTGCCAGCAACCGACAGCGCAGCACAGATACGCAGTATTTT. It specifies CASNRQRSTDTQYF.

This clone was observed a handful of times. The genes are TRBV6-6 and TRBJ1-2, with TRBD1 identical over 7 bases. J was trimmed by 2 bases and V by 7 bases; bases with no gene match: 10. Looked up from germline, CDR1 is MNHNY and CDR2 is SVGAGI (reference sequence). The CDR3 is 15 residues long. This chain's CDR3 is CASTPSGTVNYGYTF. CDR3 nucleotide sequence: TGTGCCAGCACCCCGTCCGGGACAGTCAACTATGGCTACACCTTC.

In DNA form, the CDR3 reads TGTGCCAGCAGCTTTGAACAGGGGGCTTACGAGCAGTACTTC. This encodes CASSFEQGAYEQYF. The chain links TRBV7-9 to TRBJ2-7; 9 nucleotides match TRBD1. Losses at the gene ends were 3 bases for V and 4 bases for J; bases not matched to a gene: 4. The CDR3 is 14 residues long. In germline, CDR1 is SEHNR, CDR2 FQNEAQ (reference sequence).

This rearrangement joins TRBV5-1 to TRBJ1-2; 9 bases fit TRBD1. Germline V gene sequence: CDR1 SGHRS, CDR2 YFSETQ. The CDR3 has 15 amino acids. With V trimmed by 4 bases and J by 8 bases, 12 bases remained unmatched. The CDR3 DNA follows: TGCGCCAGCAGCCTAGTCGCTACAGGGGGCAACGGCTACACCTTC. Protein: CASSLVATGGNGYTF.

This clone has only a few counts. The chain links TRBV29-1 to TRBJ1-2, with TRBD1 matching 7 bases. This CDR3 has 15 residues. V lost 5 bases to trimming and J lost 3 bases; unmatched junction nucleotides: 12. Germline CDR1 reads SQVTM; CDR2 reads ANQGSEA. The CDR3 reads CSVTGQWGRDYGYTF. In nucleotides, the CDR3 is TGCAGCGTTACGGGACAGTGGGGCAGGGACTATGGCTACACCTTC.

V usage is TRBV4-2 and J usage is TRBJ2-1; TRBD2 agrees at 12 bases. The V gene's germline CDR1 is LGHNA and CDR2 YNFKEQ. This CDR3 is built from 17 residues. The V segment lost 4 bases and the J segment 0 bases; nucleotides outside the gene matches: 4. The CDR3 protein is CASSPASGGGSYNEQFF. Written as DNA, the CDR3 is TGTGCCAGCAGCCCAGCTAGCGGGGGGGGCTCCTACAATGAGCAGTTCTTC.

This sequence joins TRBV7-9 and TRBJ2-7; D ambiguous. Trimming removed 0 bases at V and 0 bases at J, with 9 bases between. Germline V gene sequence: CDR1 SEHNR, CDR2 FQNEAQ (reference sequence). This CDR3 has 15 residues. CDR3 DNA sequence: TGTGCCAGCAGCTTAGCGGCACTATCCTCCTACGAGCAGTACTTC. Protein sequence: CASSLAALSSYEQYF.

This chain connects TRBV5-6 to TRBJ2-7; the match to TRBD1 covers 8 bases. The germline V gene encodes CDR1 SGHDT and CDR2 YYEEEE. Trimming cost V 4 bases and J 3 bases; bases outside gene matches: 9. The CDR3 has 15 amino acids. The CDR3 nucleotides are TGTGCCAGCAGCCTGGGACAGGTGTGGTACTACGAGCAGTACTTC. It specifies CASSLGQVWYYEQYF.

The chain uses TRBV7-9 and TRBJ1-3, with D uncertain. The CDR3 extends over 15 amino acids. In germline, CDR1 is SEHNR, CDR2 FQNEAQ (reference sequence). V lost 3 bases and J 2 bases, leaving 11 bases between the germline ends. The chain's CDR3 is CASSFPEEPGNTIYF. For the CDR3, the DNA is TGTGCCAGCAGCTTCCCGGAGGAGCCTGGAAACACCATATATTTT.

This chain joins TRBV5-1 and TRBJ2-7, with 8 bases lining up with TRBD2. The germline gives CDR1 SGHRS, CDR2 YFSETQ. The CDR3 sequence is 10 residues long. Trimming cost V 9 bases and J 9 bases; bases outside gene matches: 5. The CDR3 spells CATNGGGQYF. CDR3 nucleotide sequence: TGCGCCACCAACGGGGGGGGGCAGTACTTC.

J is TRBJ2-7 and V is TRBV30; TRBD2 matches at 11 bases. There are 15 residues in the CDR3. Germline V gives CDR1 GTSNPN, CDR2 SVGIG (reference sequence). J was trimmed by 6 bases and V by 0 bases; bases with no gene match: 7. The CDR3 loop reads CAWSVLSSGGSEQYF. The CDR3 DNA is TGTGCCTGGAGTGTACTGTCTAGCGGGGGGAGCGAGCAGTACTTC.

This rearrangement joins TRBV28 to TRBJ1-2; D possibly corresponds to TRBD1 (6 bases). The CDR3 totals 13 residues. Trimming cost V 8 bases and J 6 bases, with 16 bases left between them. Germline lookup yields CDR1 MDHEN and CDR2 SYDVKM. In DNA form, the CDR3 reads TGTGCCAGCCGGGACACTAGGCCCGATGGCTACACCTTC. Its translation is CASRDTRPDGYTF.

The CDR3 protein is CASTRDRVGEQYF. The CDR3 region has the DNA TGTGCCAGCACCCGGGACAGGGTGGGTGAGCAGTACTTC. The chain couples TRBV7-9 to TRBJ2-7; TRBD1 aligns across 9 bases. The CDR3 loop spans 13 amino acids. Trimming cost V 7 bases and J 7 bases; bases outside gene matches: 8. Per the germline V gene, CDR1 is SEHNR and CDR2 is FQNEAQ (reference sequence).

V and J are TRBV5-1 and TRBJ1-2; D not certain. Germline loops: CDR1 SGHRS, CDR2 YFSETQ. The CDR3 length is 14 residues. Trimming stripped 4 bases from V and 1 base from J, with 11 bases between. The CDR3 region is CASSRENLNYGYTF. As DNA, the CDR3 is TGCGCCAGCAGCAGGGAGAATCTTAACTATGGCTACACCTTC.

The gene calls are TRBV11-3 and TRBJ1-1; tentative D call: TRBD1 (5 bases). Per germline, CDR1 SGHNT and CDR2 YENEEA. The length of the CDR3 is 14 residues. V lost 5 bases and J lost 0, with 10 bases in between. CDR3 nucleotide sequence: TGTGCCAGCAGCCCCGGACATCTGAACACTGAAGCTTTCTTT. Translated: CASSPGHLNTEAFF.

The rearrangement joins TRBV30 to TRBJ1-6, with 7 bases aligning to TRBD1. This CDR3 is 15 amino acids long. Trimming at V came to 3 bases and at J to 7 bases, leaving 9 bases not matched to a gene. From germline, CDR1 is GTSNPN and CDR2 SVGIG (reference sequence). DNA for the CDR3: TGTGCCTGGAGAAAAACCGGGACAGTGAATTCACCCCTCCACTTT. Encoded protein: CAWRKTGTVNSPLHF.

The CDR3 coding sequence is TGTGCCAGCAAGAGGAGGGGGCGCCTAAACCATAACTATGGCTACACCTTC. This encodes CASKRRGRLNHNYGYTF. V gene TRBV25-1 combines with J gene TRBJ1-2, with 7 bases fitting TRBD1. V trimming: 7 bases; J trimming: 1 base; junction bases outside the gene matches: 15. CDR1 and CDR2 (germline): MGHDK, SYGVNS. This CDR3 spans 17 amino acids.

V is TRBV19 and J is TRBJ2-7, with TRBD1 identical over 10 bases. The CDR3 has 15 residues. Germline V gene lookup returns CDR1 LNHDA and CDR2 SQIVND (reference sequence). J gave up 0 bases and V 3 bases, and 2 bases lay outside the gene matches. CDR3 in amino acids: CASSIGTGASYEQYF. The DNA of the CDR3 is TGTGCCAGTAGTATTGGGACAGGGGCCTCCTACGAGCAGTACTTC.

The chain links TRBV2 to TRBJ2-5, with unresolved D. Germline CDR1 SNHLY, CDR2 FYNNEI. This CDR3 is built from 14 residues. The V end was cut by 2 bases, the J end by 4 bases, with 11 bases between. The CDR3 region has the DNA TGTGCCAGCAGTGAATTAACGAAGCGAGAGACCCAGTACTTC. This codes for CASSELTKRETQYF.

V is TRBV5-4 and J is TRBJ2-5; 8 positions match TRBD1. The V segment lost 4 bases and the J segment 2 bases; nucleotides outside the gene matches: 7. The CDR3 has 15 residues. Looked up from germline, CDR1 is SGHNT and CDR2 is YYREEE (reference sequence). CDR3 protein: CASSIGGQDQETQYF. DNA for the CDR3: TGTGCCAGCAGCATAGGGGGACAGGATCAAGAGACCCAGTACTTC.

As DNA, the CDR3 is TGTGCCAGCAGCTTAGAAGTAGGGACAGTCTACGAGCAGTACTTC. Translated: CASSLEVGTVYEQYF. The rearrangement joins TRBV7-8 to TRBJ2-7; 7 nucleotides line up with TRBD1. Germline CDR1 reads SGHVS; CDR2 reads FQNEAQ. This CDR3 is built from 15 residues. J lost 3 bases, V lost 1 base, and 6 bases had no gene match.